This T cell receptor beta chain derives from a study of blood T cell repertoires in COVID-19. In the study overall: T cells, B-cell-depleted T cells, or PBMCs supplied cDNA or gDNA.

Original methodology: Estimation of nucleated cell counts relied on the amplification of reference gene primers. Only in-frame clones appear in the TCRdb table, and some are missing; sequencing was by immunoSEQ multiplex PCR. V and J calls and clone size are as listed in that table; D and trimming were resolved from the DNA. The table lists tens of thousands of clones, approximately 88% of them singletons. Germline V gives CDR1 MNHNS, CDR2 SASEGT. With 2 bases clipped from V and 6 bases from J, the junction kept 4 bases outside the gene matches. This CDR3 has 15 residues. This TCR derives from a man between 45 and 60 years old with acute or convalescent COVID-19. The V call is TRBV6-1, the J call TRBJ2-1, with 10 bases aligning to TRBD2. Specimen: peripheral blood. The CDR3 region is CASSEKAGGPNEQFF. In nucleotides, the CDR3 is TGTGCCAGCAGTGAAAAAGCGGGGGGGCCCAATGAGCAGTTCTTC.